Presented here are 24 T cell receptor beta chains from one specimen sequenced in a study of naive and memory T cell subsets. A UMI-containing oligonucleotide was joined by 3' ligation to the TCR cDNA template. Amplification of ligated cDNA took four PCR rounds with SP2 and nested alpha and beta constant primers. TCRdb independently ran MiXCR on the 5' RACE reads; one entry per CDR3 protein. The sample carries more than 45,000 distinct CDR3 sequences, roughly 6.7% recorded once. The receptors shown here come from a male donor in good health.

This clonotype was found many times. The rearrangement joins TRBV5-1 to TRBJ2-3; the match to TRBD2 covers 10 bases. The V segment lost 4 bases and the J segment 4 bases; nucleotides outside the gene matches: 15. The germline V gene has CDR1 SGHRS and CDR2 YFSETQ. There are 18 residues in the CDR3. CDR3 residues: CASSLSPASSGGADTQYF. The CDR3, as DNA: TGCGCCAGCAGCCTATCTCCGGCGTCTAGCGGGGGAGCAGATACGCAGTATTTT. Full variable domain (outside the CDR3, taken from reference TRBV5-1 and TRBJ2-3): KAGVTQTPRYLIKTRGQQVTLSCSPISGHRSVSWYQQTPGQGLQFLFEYFSETQRNKGNFPGRFSGRQFSNSRSEMNVSTLELGDSALYLCASSLSPASSGGADTQYFGPGTRLTVL.

This clonotype was seen repeatedly, ten times or more. V is TRBV19 and J is TRBJ2-7; TRBD1 matches at 9 bases. The CDR3 is 16 residues long. Germline V gene lookup returns CDR1 LNHDA and CDR2 SQIVND (reference sequence). V gave up 4 bases and J gave up 5 bases; unmatched junction bases: 12. The CDR3, as DNA: TGTGCCAGTAGTACCTATCCCACAGGGGGCCTAGACGAGCAGTACTTC. It is translated as CASSTYPTGGLDEQYF.

The V call is TRBV6-6, the J call TRBJ1-3; D perhaps matches TRBD1 (5 bases). V lost 1 base and J 2 bases, leaving 9 bases between the germline ends. CDR1 is MNHNY and CDR2 is SVGAGI in the germline V gene (reference sequence). CDR3 length: 15 amino acids. The CDR3 is CASSYWGVAGNTIYF. In DNA form, the CDR3 reads TGTGCCAGCAGTTACTGGGGGGTGGCTGGAAACACCATATATTTT.

This clonotype has more than one count but fewer than ten. The V gene is TRBV28, the J gene TRBJ2-6; D is possibly TRBD1 (6 bases). The CDR3 contains 17 residues. Looked up from germline, CDR1 is MDHEN and CDR2 is SYDVKM. The V gene lost 7 bases and the J gene lost 4 bases, with 20 bases spanning the gap. CDR3 sequence (DNA): TGTGCCAGCACAGAAACTACCTCAGGGGACGGGGCCAACGTCCTGACTTTC. Its protein product is CASTETTSGDGANVLTF.

V and J are TRBV11-2 and TRBJ1-2, with D perhaps TRBD1 (5 bases). V was pared by 0 bases and J by 8 bases, with 16 bases between. The germline gives CDR1 SGHAT, CDR2 FQNNGV. The CDR3 length is 15 residues. The CDR3 spells CASSLDRGSEGGYTF. The CDR3, as DNA: TGTGCCAGCAGCTTAGATCGGGGGTCGGAGGGGGGCTACACCTTC.

The table lists this clonotype with a few counts. The chain recombines TRBV7-2 with TRBJ1-5; D is ambiguous. From germline, CDR1 is SGHTA and CDR2 FQGNSA. V lost 5 bases and J lost 6, with 17 bases in between. There are 15 residues in the CDR3. CDR3 bases: TGTGCCAGCAGCCCCCACCTCGGGGAGGGTCAGCCCCAGCATTTT. It translates to CASSPHLGEGQPQHF.

This clonotype was detected ten times or more. The chain has TRBV18 and TRBJ2-5; possibly TRBD2 for D (6 bases). CDR1 is KGHSH and CDR2 is LQKENI in the germline V gene. The CDR3 is made up of 14 amino acids. V lost 2 bases and J 5 bases, leaving 12 bases between the germline ends. The CDR3 nucleotides read TGTGCCAGCTCACCAGTCGAAGGAGGGGAGACCCAGTACTTC. Translated, it gives CASSPVEGGETQYF. Supplemented by reference TRBV18 and TRBJ2-5, the full variable domain reads NAGVMQNPRHLVRRRGQEARLRCSPMKGHSHVYWYRQLPEEGLKFMVYLQKENIIDESGMPKERFSAEFPKEGPSILRIQQVVRGDSAAYFCASSPVEGGETQYFGPGTRLLVL.

The chain links TRBV7-2 to TRBJ1-4; no definite D call. Trimming took 5 bases from V and 10 from J, leaving 23 bases between them. Germline V gene sequence: CDR1 SGHTA, CDR2 FQGNSA. CDR3 length equals 16 residues. CDR3 nucleotides: TGTGCCAGCAGCCCTTCGCGGTGGGGTACAGTTGGAAAACTGTTTTTT. It is translated as CASSPSRWGTVGKLFF.

This chain links TRBV10-3 with TRBJ2-5; TRBD1 aligns across 10 bases. The junction had 5 bases not matched to a gene; V was cut back by 10 bases and J by 3 bases. The CDR3 runs 13 residues. Germline V lookup: CDR1 ENHRY, CDR2 SYGVKD. The CDR3 loop is CASGGTGEETQYF. The CDR3 DNA reads TGTGCCAGCGGGGGGACAGGGGAAGAGACCCAGTACTTC.

This rearrangement joins TRBV13 to TRBJ1-3; D is possibly TRBD1 (6 bases). Deletions cut 1 base from V and 3 bases from J, with 10 bases between. This CDR3 has 15 residues. Germline lookup yields CDR1 PRHDT and CDR2 FYEKMQ (reference sequence). As DNA, the CDR3 is TGTGCCAGCAGCTTAGCGGGGGCTTATGGAAACACCATATATTTT. Translating gives CASSLAGAYGNTIYF. The variable domain in full, completed from reference TRBV13 and TRBJ1-3, reads AAGVIQSPRHLIKEKRETATLKCYPIPRHDTVYWYQQGPGQDPQFLISFYEKMQSDKGSIPDRFSAQQFSDYHSELNMSSLELGDSALYFCASSLAGAYGNTIYFGEGSWLTVV.

The V gene is TRBV5-5, the J gene TRBJ1-4; 7 bases line up with TRBD1. This CDR3 has 15 residues. Germline assignment: CDR1 SGHKS and CDR2 YYEKEE (reference sequence). The V gene end was trimmed by 4 bases and the J gene end by 5 bases; junction bases not matched to a gene: 8. CDR3 sequence: CASSVTGTPNEKLFF. The CDR3 region has the DNA TGTGCCAGCAGCGTGACAGGGACTCCAAATGAAAAACTGTTTTTT. Supplemented by reference TRBV5-5 and TRBJ1-4, the full variable domain reads DAGVTQSPTHLIKTRGQQVTLRCSPISGHKSVSWYQQVLGQGPQFIFQYYEKEERGRGNFPDRFSARQFPNYSSELNVNALLLGDSALYLCASSVTGTPNEKLFFGSGTQLSVL.

This clonotype was counted between two and nine times. The chain has TRBV3-1 and TRBJ2-5, with 7 bases aligning to TRBD2. Trimming removed 1 base from V and 7 bases from J; junction bases left unmatched: 6. Germline V gives CDR1 LGHDT, CDR2 YNNKEL (reference sequence). The CDR3 covers 14 residues. The CDR3 sequence is CASSQGGGVATQYF. DNA for the CDR3: TGTGCCAGCAGCCAAGGGGGAGGGGTTGCGACCCAGTACTTC.

This clonotype appeared many times. This chain connects TRBV29-1 to TRBJ2-1; 9 bases are shared with TRBD2. CDR1 SQVTM and CDR2 ANQGSEA come from the germline V gene. The CDR3 has 18 amino acids. The junction had 18 bases not matched to a gene; V was cut back by 7 bases and J by 2 bases. The CDR3 spells CSAQGVAGAPGPYNEQFF. The CDR3 DNA is TGCAGCGCCCAAGGGGTAGCGGGGGCCCCCGGCCCCTACAATGAGCAGTTCTTC.

This clonotype was seen a few times. The CDR3 protein is CSVECRDSPNTGELFF. The CDR3, as DNA: TGCAGCGTTGAATGTAGGGACAGCCCAAACACCGGGGAGCTGTTTTTT. V gene TRBV29-1 combines with J gene TRBJ2-2; 7 bases match TRBD1. This CDR3 contains 16 residues. Germline V lookup: CDR1 SQVTM, CDR2 ANQGSEA. The V segment lost 2 bases and the J segment 2 bases; nucleotides outside the gene matches: 8.

This clonotype was seen at least ten times. The gene calls are TRBV5-1 and TRBJ2-1; 8 nucleotides line up with TRBD2. Germline CDR1 SGHRS, CDR2 YFSETQ. This CDR3 has 14 amino acids. The V and J ends lost 0 bases and 7 bases, in that order; junction bases with no gene match: 3. The CDR3 here is CASSLGTSLNEQFF. In DNA, the CDR3 is TGCGCCAGCAGCTTGGGGACTAGCCTGAATGAGCAGTTCTTC.

This chain links TRBV29-1 with TRBJ2-7; D unresolved. V gave up 4 bases and J gave up 7 bases, with 20 bases separating them. The CDR3 covers 14 residues. The germline V gene has CDR1 SQVTM and CDR2 ANQGSEA. In DNA, the CDR3 is TGCAGCGTTGCCCCCGCCCGTAATCAAGGGGAGCAGTACTTC. Translated: CSVAPARNQGEQYF.

In its sample, this clonotype was seen once. CDR3 nucleotides: TGTGCCAGCAGTTACTCCCCCCCTAGGGCTAGGGGTTACAATGAGCAGTTCTTC. Amino acid sequence: CASSYSPPRARGYNEQFF. V is TRBV6-5 and J is TRBJ2-1; maybe TRBD1 (5 bases). Germline V lookup: CDR1 MNHEY, CDR2 SVGAGI. V was clipped by 0 bases and J by 4 bases, with 19 bases between them. The CDR3 extends over 18 amino acids.

This clonotype was seen a handful of times. The chain employs TRBV20-1 and TRBJ1-4; 8 bases match TRBD1. Germline CDR1 reads DFQATT; CDR2 reads SNEGSKA (reference sequence). Trimming cost V 0 bases and J 8 bases; bases outside gene matches: 8. The CDR3 consists of 15 residues. The chain's CDR3 is CSARDSQGAWEKLFF. As DNA, the CDR3 is TGCAGTGCTAGAGATTCGCAGGGGGCATGGGAAAAACTGTTTTTT.

This clonotype has a handful of counts. The V gene is TRBV19, the J gene TRBJ2-2; 7 bases are a match to TRBD1. The J segment lost 0 bases and the V segment lost 0 bases, leaving 19 bases of the junction unmatched. CDR1 and CDR2 (germline): LNHDA, SQIVND (reference sequence). This CDR3 has 22 amino acids. CDR3 sequence reads: CASSIDRKSRTGDPSNTGELFF. CDR3 coding DNA: TGTGCCAGTAGTATAGATCGGAAGTCCCGGACAGGCGACCCCTCGAACACCGGGGAGCTGTTTTTT.

The CDR3 DNA follows: TGTGCCAGCAGTTTAGTCAGGCCCAGCTCCTATAATTCACCCCTCCACTTT. Its translation is CASSLVRPSSYNSPLHF. V and J are TRBV28 and TRBJ1-6; D not resolved. Germline loops: CDR1 MDHEN, CDR2 SYDVKM. V was shortened by 2 bases and J by 0 bases, with 11 bases between the two germline ends. The CDR3 spans 17 residues.

This clonotype occurred many times. This chain uses TRBV18 with TRBJ1-4; D unresolved. The CDR3 is 14 residues long. Per germline, CDR1 KGHSH and CDR2 LQKENI. The germline V and J ends were trimmed by 3 bases and 6 bases, with 11 bases remaining between them. CDR3 amino acids: CASSPRRGYEKLFF. The CDR3, as DNA: TGTGCCAGCTCACCTCGCCGGGGTTATGAAAAACTGTTTTTT.

This clonotype came up a few times. This chain links TRBV5-1 with TRBJ2-3; possible D gene TRBD2, 5 bases. This CDR3 contains 16 residues. V shed 0 bases and J shed 2 bases, with 13 bases lying between them. Germline CDR1 reads SGHRS; CDR2 reads YFSETQ. CDR3 nucleotides: TGCGCCAGCAGCTTGGCGAGGGAATACATCACAGATACGCAGTATTTT. Its protein is CASSLAREYITDTQYF.

This clonotype was seen only a few times. The CDR3 here is CASSPHPGENTEAFF. As DNA, the CDR3 is TGTGCCAGCTCACCACACCCCGGGGAGAACACTGAAGCTTTCTTT. The chain links TRBV18 to TRBJ1-1; D gene ambiguous. V gave up 1 base and J gave up 1 base, with 10 bases separating them. The CDR3 is 15 residues long. Germline V gene sequence: CDR1 KGHSH, CDR2 LQKENI.

This clonotype was counted between two and nine times. The rearrangement uses TRBV20-1 and TRBJ2-3, with 9 bases that match TRBD1. Germline-derived CDR1 and CDR2 are DFQATT and SNEGSKA (reference sequence). With V trimmed by 1 base and J by 2 bases, 19 bases remained unmatched. CDR3 length: 20 amino acids. CDR3 DNA sequence: TGCAGTGCTAGAGTTTCCCGGGGACAGGGCCCAACCTCCCTCACAGATACGCAGTATTTT. Amino acid sequence: CSARVSRGQGPTSLTDTQYF.